This T cell receptor beta chain was sequenced during a study of blood T cell repertoires in COVID-19. About the study: Sites across the United States, Italy and Spain contributed samples from acute and convalescent COVID-19. T cells, B-cell-depleted T cells, or PBMCs supplied cDNA or gDNA.

Assay used: immunoSEQ multiplex PCR; TCRdb lists only in-frame clones, some missing. Here the sample spans around 140,000 clones, 88% being singletons. After removal of 4 bases from V and 2 bases from J, the junction contained 8 bases not matched to a gene. CDR1 is SGHRS, CDR2 YFSETQ, per germline. The CDR3 is 17 amino acids. The chain is built from TRBV5-1 and TRBJ2-1; 11 positions match TRBD1. The sample taken for sequencing was peripheral blood. The TCR sequence derives from a woman in her 50s with acute or convalescent COVID-19. The DNA of the CDR3 is TGCGCCAGCAGCCTCCGGGACAGGGGGACCCCCTACAATGAGCAGTTCTTC. Residues: CASSLRDRGTPYNEQFF.